The rows below give T cell receptor beta chains drawn from one sample of a study. A single record per CDR3 protein comes from TCRdb applying MiXCR to the 5' RACE reads. This table has about 9,000 distinct CDR3 sequences, roughly half appearing once. Sample: Tregs sorted from a lymph node. Source of these receptors: a female donor with breast cancer. Each CDR3 is given with its conserved first and last residue. Each record gives: V gene, clone size, D gene, J gene, CDR3 DNA, CDR3 protein. A D gene is named only where the DNA matches it firmly. Rows give clone size only sometimes, using once, few, many, or a class for an expanded clone.

>TRBV7-9|-|-|TRBJ2-1
TGTGCCAGCAGCTCATCGGAGGGCCTCAATGAGCAGTTCTTC
CASSSSEGLNEQFF
>TRBV20-1|-|TRBD2|TRBJ2-1
TGCAGTGCTAGAGAGCCTGGGACTAGCATCGACAATGAGCAGTTCTTC
CSAREPGTSIDNEQFF
>TRBV13|-|TRBD2|TRBJ2-3
TGTGCCAGCAGCCGTGGGACTAGCGGTACAAGCACAGATACGCAGTATTTT
CASSRGTSGTSTDTQYF
>TRBV6-6|-|-|TRBJ1-5
TGTGCCAGCAGTCTGCCCCGGGGCAATCAGCCCCAGCATTTT
CASSLPRGNQPQHF
>TRBV4-1|-|-|TRBJ2-7
TGCGCCGGCAGCCCTCGGGACAAGGCCTACGAGCAGTACTTC
CAGSPRDKAYEQYF
>TRBV4-1|few|-|TRBJ1-6
TGCGCCAGCAGCCAAGGCCCATCGGACCGGAGCTCCTATAATTCACCCCTCCACTTT
CASSQGPSDRSSYNSPLHF
>TRBV7-9|-|-|TRBJ1-1
TGTGCCAGCAGCCCTCCCGAAGCTTTCTTT
CASSPPEAFF
>TRBV29-1|-|-|TRBJ2-1
TGCAGCGCCCATAGCAGGAGCTCCTACAATGAGCAGTTCTTC
CSAHSRSSYNEQFF
>TRBV12-3/TRBV12-4|-|TRBD1|TRBJ1-1
TGTGCCAGCAGTCCAGGGGGGGGGACTGAAGCTTTCTTT
CASSPGGGTEAFF
>TRBV24-1|-|-|TRBJ1-5
TGTGCCACCAGTGATTTACAGAGCAATCAGCCCCAGCATTTT
CATSDLQSNQPQHF
>TRBV4-1|few|-|TRBJ2-7
TGCGCCAGCAGCCAAGATCAGGACGCGTACTACGAGCAGTACTTC
CASSQDQDAYYEQYF
>TRBV29-1|-|-|TRBJ1-1
TGCAGCGTTGAAGATTTGGTTTCCACTGAAGCTTTCTTT
CSVEDLVSTEAFF
>TRBV4-1|-|TRBD2|TRBJ2-5
TGCGCCAGCAGTCCTTTTGATGGTAGCGGGCGAGACTGGCAAGAGACCCAGTACTTC
CASSPFDGSGRDWQETQYF
>TRBV6-5|-|-|TRBJ2-1
TGTGCCAGCAGTACAGTAGGCAACTCCTACAATGAGCAGTTCTTC
CASSTVGNSYNEQFF
>TRBV7-3|-|TRBD1|TRBJ2-1
TGTGCCAGCAGCAACCGGGACAGCCACTACAATGAGCAGTTCTTC
CASSNRDSHYNEQFF
>TRBV7-9|-|-|TRBJ2-7
TGTGCCAGCAGCGAGACAGGTCCCTACGAGCAGTACTTC
CASSETGPYEQYF
>TRBV7-2|few|-|TRBJ1-4
TGTGCCAGCAATCGACAGATTAATGAAAAACTGTTTTTT
CASNRQINEKLFF
>TRBV20-1|-|-|TRBJ2-3
TGCAGTGCTAGAGGGACAGATACGCAGTATTTT
CSARGTDTQYF
>TRBV7-9|-|-|TRBJ2-1
TGTGCCAGCAGCTCCAACCCACTAGCTCCGAATGAGCAGTTCTTC
CASSSNPLAPNEQFF
>TRBV9|once|TRBD2|TRBJ2-3
TGTGCCAGCAGCGTTACTAGCGGGAGTGCGTCGGGTACAGATACGCAGTATTTT
CASSVTSGSASGTDTQYF
>TRBV15|-|-|TRBJ1-3
TGTGCCACCAGCAGAGATCTTCGGGGTGGACGCTCTGGAAACACCATATATTTT
CATSRDLRGGRSGNTIYF
>TRBV20-1|-|-|TRBJ1-2
TGCAGTGCGAGGCCCCGAACAGGGAGTGGCTATGGCTACACCTTC
CSARPRTGSGYGYTF
>TRBV4-2|-|-|TRBJ2-4
TGTGCCAGCAGCCAAGATTCCCGGGCGGCCCTAGCCAAAAACATTCAGTACTTC
CASSQDSRAALAKNIQYF
>TRBV11-3|-|-|TRBJ1-1
TGTGCCAGCAGCTTCGGGGGGGTGAAGGCTGAAGCTTTCTTT
CASSFGGVKAEAFF
>TRBV4-1|-|-|TRBJ2-7
TGCGCCAGCAGCCAAGAAAGGGGAATCTACGAGCAGTACTTC
CASSQERGIYEQYF
>TRBV4-1|-|TRBD1|TRBJ1-5
TGCGCCAGCAGCCAAGCTTCCAGGGGGGATCAGCCCCAGCATTTT
CASSQASRGDQPQHF
>TRBV7-6|-|TRBD2|TRBJ2-7
TGTGCCAGCAGCGCAGAACCGGGACTAGCGGGAAGATACGAGCAGTACTTC
CASSAEPGLAGRYEQYF
>TRBV12-3/TRBV12-4|-|-|TRBJ1-1
TGTGCCAGCAGTTTAGGACAGCCTGAAGCTTTCTTT
CASSLGQPEAFF
>TRBV4-1|few|TRBD2|TRBJ2-5
TGCGCCAGCAGCCAAGAACGAGCGGGGCAAGAGACCCAGTACTTC
CASSQERAGQETQYF
>TRBV20-1|-|-|TRBJ2-5
TGCAGTGCTAAACCCTATCAGGGGCCGGGGGAGACCCAGTACTTC
CSAKPYQGPGETQYF
>TRBV27|-|TRBD2|TRBJ2-2
TGTGCCAGCAGTTTATTCCCATCGGGAGGTGTCACCGGGGAGCTGTTTTTT
CASSLFPSGGVTGELFF
>TRBV12-3/TRBV12-4|-|-|TRBJ1-1
TGTGCCAGCAGTACTCGGACTAACACTGGAGCTTTCTTT
CASSTRTNTGAFF
>TRBV4-1|-|-|TRBJ1-1
TGCGCCAGCAGCCAAGATCCAGGCATGAACACTGAAGCTTTCTTT
CASSQDPGMNTEAFF
>TRBV4-2|-|-|TRBJ2-5
TGTGCCAGCAGCCAAGATACTGGTACAACGGGTGAGACCCAGTACTTC
CASSQDTGTTGETQYF
>TRBV13|-|-|TRBJ2-7
TGTGCCAGCAGCCTCCCCCACGAGCAGTACTTC
CASSLPHEQYF
>TRBV6-6|-|-|TRBJ1-5
TGTGCCAGCATGGGGGGGAATCAGCCCCAGCATTTT
CASMGGNQPQHF
>TRBV12-3/TRBV12-4|-|-|TRBJ2-7
TGTGCCAGCAGTTTGGTGTACTACGAGCAGTACTTC
CASSLVYYEQYF
>TRBV4-1|-|-|TRBJ2-7
TGCGCCAGCAGCCAGGGCCTGGATTCCTACGAGCAGTACTTC
CASSQGLDSYEQYF
>TRBV7-9|-|-|TRBJ2-7
TGTGCCAGCAGCTTAAGCCTGCTAGACGAGCAGTACTTC
CASSLSLLDEQYF
>TRBV7-6|few|-|TRBJ2-3
TGTGCCAGCAGCAGAGAACCCACAGATACGCAGTATTTT
CASSREPTDTQYF
>TRBV20-1|few|TRBD2|TRBJ2-7
TGCAGTGCTAGAGGTTGGGACTATTACGAGCAGTACTTC
CSARGWDYYEQYF
>TRBV11-3|few|-|TRBJ2-7
TGTGCCAGCCGGGATTACGAGCAGTACTTC
CASRDYEQYF
>TRBV4-1|-|TRBD2|TRBJ2-7
TGCGCCGGCAGCACGGGACTAGCGGGGGACTACGAGCAGTACTTC
CAGSTGLAGDYEQYF
>TRBV29-1|few|-|TRBJ2-7
TGCAGCGCCGCGAGAGGCTACGAGCAGTACTTC
CSAARGYEQYF
>TRBV6-1|-|-|TRBJ2-5
TGTGCCAGCAGAATACGACCGCGCGGAACCCAAGAGACCCAGTACTTC
CASRIRPRGTQETQYF
>TRBV7-3|-|TRBD2|TRBJ2-3
TGTGCCAGCAGCGAGACTAGCGGGAGGCCTCTATACACAGATACGCAGTATTTT
CASSETSGRPLYTDTQYF
>TRBV29-1|-|TRBD1|TRBJ1-1
TGCAGCGTGGACAGGTCCGACACTGAAGCTTTCTTT
CSVDRSDTEAFF
>TRBV7-9|-|-|TRBJ2-1
TGTGCCAGCAGATGGGACAACTACAATGAGCAGTTCTTC
CASRWDNYNEQFF
>TRBV28|few|-|TRBJ2-3
TGTGCCAGCAGTCCACCTTGGGGGGGGGCCAACACTGATACGCAGTATTTT
CASSPPWGGANTDTQYF
>TRBV5-1|once|TRBD1|TRBJ2-3
TGCGCCAGCAGCTTGACAGGGGCGTCGAGCACAGATACGCAGTATTTT
CASSLTGASSTDTQYF
>TRBV7-9|-|-|TRBJ2-2
TGTGCCAGCAGCTTAGGGGTGTTGGAGAACGCCGGGGAGCTGTTTTTT
CASSLGVLENAGELFF
>TRBV9|-|-|TRBJ1-5
TGTGCCAGCTTAGGAATATGCAATCAGCCCCAGCATTTT
CASLGICNQPQHF
>TRBV29-1|-|-|TRBJ2-1
-
CSVAEGAGDEQSF
>TRBV7-8|-|-|TRBJ2-7
TGTGCCAGCAGCTTTTTTCTGGTCCTCGGGGGAGAGGCCTACGAGCAGTACTTC
CASSFFLVLGGEAYEQYF
>TRBV5-1|once|-|TRBJ2-7
TGCGCCAGCAGAGGACAGACCTACGAGCAGTACTTC
CASRGQTYEQYF
>TRBV9|few|-|TRBJ2-1
TGTGCCAGCAGCGTAGACCAGGGTCGGTACAATGAGCAGTTCTTC
CASSVDQGRYNEQFF